One T cell receptor beta chain is described in this entry. This same CDR3 is encoded by further DNA sequences in the sample. The table came from immunoSEQ multiplex PCR; TCRdb's copy has only in-frame clones and leaves some out. This sample yields around 2.3 million clones, of which more than 90% are seen a single time; more than 0.1% belongs to the top ten. The sample belongs to a study of shared clonotypes between healthy human individuals. The overall study: There were three CD4 naive, three CD4 memory, two CD8 naive and one CD8 memory plates per donor.

The study drew its donors from healthy HIV-negative adults without recent acute infections or vaccinations. This CDR3 region has 12 residues. CDR1 is MNHNS, CDR2 SASEGT, per germline. V gave up 8 bases and J gave up 7 bases; unmatched junction bases: 6. The sample was naive CD4+ T cells sorted from blood. The sample's subset: CD45RA+ positively selected. The sequence was obtained from a man in his late teens or twenties in good health. The chain is built from TRBV6-1 and TRBJ1-2; 8 nucleotides match TRBD1. This CDR3 reads CASGRTGSGYTF. The DNA of the CDR3 is TGTGCCAGCGGTCGGACAGGGTCTGGCTACACCTTC.